This TCR beta chain is drawn from a study of shared clonotypes between healthy human individuals. Trimming removed 6 bases at V and 5 bases at J, with 20 bases between. This CDR3 region has 16 residues. Germline values: CDR1 SGHVS, CDR2 FQNEAQ. TCRdb keeps only in-frame clones here, not all; method: immunoSEQ multiplex PCR. Of around 1.9 million clones listed, roughly 93% are singletons. Positive CCR7 selection of CD45RO-negative cells yielded the naive CD8 cells, and terminally differentiated effector memory CD45RA+ cells were excluded. This TCR derives from a man between 18 and 29 years old in good health. Some clones in this sample may be carry-over from other donors' samples. Sequenced sample: naive CD8+ T cells from PBMCs. This chain links TRBV7-8 with TRBJ2-1, with D possibly called TRBD1 or TRBD2 (6 bases each). CDR3 region: CASRRPRTGTDNEQFF. The CDR3 bases are TGTGCCAGCAGAAGGCCCCGAACAGGGACTGACAATGAGCAGTTCTTC. Based on the CDR3 plus reference TRBV7-8 and TRBJ2-1, the full variable domain is GAGVSQSPRYKVAKRGQDVALRCDPISGHVSLFWYQQALGQGPEFLTYFQNEAQLDKSGLPSDRFFAERPEGSVSTLKIQRTQQEDSAVYLCASRRPRTGTDNEQFFGPGTRLTVL.